This T cell receptor beta chain is from a study of T cell responses to AZD1222 COVID-19 vaccine (dated by TCRdb to about 2021). With regard to the full study: Because spike-specific TCR depth and breadth did not differ between the two schedules, AZD1222 recipients who got a second dose at roughly 4 weeks were pooled with those who got a second dose at roughly 12 weeks. Trial participants were enrolled by age into subgroups of 18-55, 56-69 and 70-plus years, and around 150, 29 and 61 TCR-sequenced participants, respectively, were included in these subgroups. TCR sequencing covered fewer than 250 trial participants: approximately 200 given two doses of AZD1222 and 26 given two doses of MenACWY control vaccine.

The CDR3 regions of human TCRbeta chains were analyzed by immunosequencing. In the authors' own workflow: Repertoire TCRs were matched against a reference library of SARS-CoV-2-specific TCRs generated with the MIRA antigen-specificity platform. Breadth was defined as the fraction of unique TCRs that were SARS-CoV-2-associated. Depth was defined as the fraction of total T cells that were SARS-CoV-2-associated. Each spike-specific TCR was assigned to its reactive spike region and to a CD4 or CD8 class using the MIRA data. Log10-transformed breadth and depth values were compared by one-way ANOVA with Sidak's multiple comparisons tests. As stored in TCRdb, this immuneACCESS dataset retains in-frame rearrangements with V and J assigned. A fraction of the clones does not appear; measured against another copy, unresolved V genes explain less than half of the discrepancy, and the remainder lacks a known reason. The V and J calls and clone size were taken over from that table, and D and trimming were inferred from the DNA. The sample table holds 55,000 to 90,000 clones, of which roughly four fifths were seen once. In total, the top ten clones hold under 7% of the sample.

Taken from cysteine to phenylalanine, the CDR3 has 14 residues. Here the CDR3 DNA is all that survives: 42 bases in frame from base 1. The germline V gene gives CDR1 as SGHTA and CDR2 as FQGNSA. V is shortened by 4 bases, J by 3 bases, and the region joining them spans 12 bases. Broader findings and caveats from the paper: A significant rise in spike-specific TCR breadth and depth was observed after two AZD1222 doses relative to day 0 and relative to MenACWY recipients. Participants were mostly white British and included more females than males, and it was suggested by the authors that clonal diversity may have been underestimated. No day 14 peak-response samples were available, so repertoires were characterized only after the peak T cell response. In the small 56-69-year group, the increase in depth fell short of significance, most likely because of low power. Epitopes outside the regions mutated in the B.1.351 and B.1.1.7 variants were reportedly recognized by nearly half of the unique spike-specific TCRs. CD4 TCRs associated with the vaccine covered the entire spike protein, and the dominant responses were in regions 160-218 and 743-854. Conclusions about previously exposed vaccinees were limited because only a handful of AZD1222 recipients were SARS-CoV-2 seropositive at baseline.

The time point tag for this specimen amounts to: baseline before first vaccination. The vaccinee samples were drawn from two UK trials, COV001 and COV002, one of which was a single-blind randomized controlled phase 2/3 trial testing AZD1222 (ChAdOx1 nCoV-19) in healthy adults. For TCRbeta chain sequencing, PBMC samples from trial participants were taken at day 0 and at day 28 after the second dose. Of note for this clone: No antigen is known for it. The record has no base qualities; no much larger clone is one base away.

The V and J genes are TRBV7-2 and TRBJ1-1; no D gene call is confident. The input for sequencing was peripheral blood, taken on day 0 of AZD1222 vaccination. This sequence originates from an adult in good health. CDR3 protein: CASSYRGQHTEAFF. The DNA is as follows: TGTGCCAGCAGCTACAGAGGGCAACACACTGAAGCTTTCTTT.